The clone carrying this T cell receptor beta chain appeared a few times. The antigen is not known. Unique molecular identifiers were incorporated into the prepared TCRbeta library. TCRdb analysed the PCR reads with MiXCR anew, one entry per CDR3 protein. The table has 540,000 or so distinct CDR3 sequences, 20% to 25% seen once. This record belongs to a study of T-cell reconstitution after alpha-beta-depleted transplantation in children. General study points: From newly produced T cells came most of the T-cell counts and diversity one year after transplant. Reportedly, only several hundred clones from non-depleted graft cells drove alpha-beta T-cell counts at about two months.

This CDR3 has 14 residues. Trimming shortened V by 7 bases and J by 7 bases, and 18 bases separated the two germline ends. Germline V gene data show CDR1 as SGHRS and CDR2 as YFSETQ. Sample: PBMCs, mostly from graft donor cells, taken 360 days after TCRalphabeta/CD19-depleted stem cell transplant. This chain links TRBV5-1 with TRBJ2-1; D is possibly TRBD1 (6 bases). This sequence originates from a boy in the first two years of life who had a stem cell transplant for acute myeloid leukemia, so the T cells may come from the graft donor. The CDR3 here is CASLGGHSVNEQFF. The CDR3 DNA follows: TGCGCCAGCCTAGGGGGACATTCGGTGAATGAGCAGTTCTTC.